The 9 T cell receptor beta chains reported below all come from one sample, sequenced in a study of T cell responses to AZD1222 COVID-19 vaccine. Produced via immunoSEQ multiplex PCR; TCRdb's table is partial and in-frame only. The sample includes 100,000 to 120,000 clones, around nine tenths of them seen just once. Sample: peripheral blood, taken 28 days after the second AZD1222 dose. These receptors all come from an adult who received the AZD1222 COVID-19 vaccine.

As to this clone: The junction departs from the called germline gene at one end, perhaps through a read error. The gene calls are TRBV7-7 and TRBJ2-1; 10 nucleotides line up with TRBD1. Germline CDR1 and CDR2: SSHAT and FNYEAQ (reference sequence). This CDR3 has 14 amino acids. The CDR3 DNA is TGTGCTAGCAGCCCCAACCCGGGACAGGGGAAACTCTTCTTC. It yields the protein CASSPNPGQGKLFF.

Comment on this clone: A read error may account for a junction end that differs from germline. V and J are TRBV11-3 and TRBJ2-1, with TRBD1 matching over 7 bases. The CDR3 loop spans 14 amino acids. Per the germline V gene, CDR1 is SGHNT and CDR2 is YENEEA. The CDR3 sequence is CASSIEDRLGEQFF. CDR3 nucleotide sequence: TGTGCCAGCAGCATAGAGGACAGGTTGGGTGAGCAGTTCTTC.

The J gene is TRBJ2-5, the V gene TRBV5-6; TRBD2 is a possible D gene (6 bases). Trimming left V 4 bases short and J 2 bases short, with 12 bases between. Germline CDR1 reads SGHDT; CDR2 reads YYEEEE. The CDR3 has 14 residues. The CDR3 bases are TGTGCCAGCAGCATCGGGACTGTTCAAGAGACCCAGTACTTC. It translates to CASSIGTVQETQYF.

The V gene is TRBV7-9, the J gene TRBJ2-5; 8 bases map to TRBD1. CDR3 length: 13 residues. CDR1 and CDR2 (germline): SEHNR, FQNEAQ (reference sequence). The junction had 3 bases not matched to a gene; V was cut back by 5 bases and J by 4 bases. This CDR3 is CASSVTGGETQYF. CDR3 DNA: TGTGCCAGCAGCGTAACAGGGGGAGAGACCCAGTACTTC.

The genes are TRBV21-1 and TRBJ2-2; the tabulated D call, TRBD1, remains unverified against the DNA. TRBV21-1 is reported as a pseudogene. The CDR3 length is 16 residues. CDR3 in DNA: TGTGCCAGCAGCAAAGCGTGGGCCACGAACACCGGGGAGCTGTTTTTT. Amino acid sequence: CASSKAWATNTGELFF.

The J gene is TRBJ1-4, the V gene TRBV19; D might be TRBD1 (5 bases). CDR1 is LNHDA, CDR2 SQIVND, per germline (reference sequence). V gave up 6 bases and J gave up 0 bases, with 20 bases separating them. The CDR3 has 18 amino acids. In DNA, the CDR3 is TGTGCCAGTAGGCCCCGGGGCCCGATTTTAACAACTAATGAAAAACTGTTTTTT. Its translation is CASRPRGPILTTNEKLFF.

J is TRBJ2-5 and V is TRBV6-1; D uncertain. CDR3 length: 13 amino acids. The V gene's germline CDR1 is MNHNS and CDR2 SASEGT. Trimming removed 3 bases at V and 7 bases at J, with 12 bases between. CDR3 amino acids: CASSDLVIGTQYF. CDR3 sequence (DNA): TGTGCCAGCAGTGACCTGGTTATTGGGACCCAGTACTTC.

The chain couples TRBV6-6 to TRBJ1-1; no definite D call. V gave up 7 bases and J gave up 1 base, with 10 bases separating them. Germline assignment: CDR1 MNHNY and CDR2 SVGAGI (reference sequence). This CDR3 has 13 residues. The CDR3 is CASTVTANTEAFF. The CDR3 nucleotides are TGTGCCAGCACCGTGACCGCGAACACTGAAGCTTTCTTT.

The V call is TRBV4-3, the J call TRBJ2-7, with 13 bases identical to TRBD2. There are 15 residues in the CDR3. V shed 4 bases, J shed 6 bases, and the junction held 6 bases outside the gene matches. Germline assignment: CDR1 LGHNA and CDR2 YSLEER. CDR3 region: CASSPRLAGGGEQYF. Written as DNA, the CDR3 is TGCGCCAGCAGCCCTCGACTAGCGGGGGGAGGCGAGCAGTACTTC.